A single sample is the source of the 6 T cell receptor beta chains below, sequenced in a study of T cells in Graves' hyperthyroidism and ophthalmopathy. TCR beta CDR3 regions were amplified from RNA. With the HTBI primer set, the TCR CDR3 went through a first round of RT-PCR. TCRdb ran MiXCR on the multiplex PCR reads and lists one entry per CDR3 protein. The sample lists roughly 630,000 distinct CDR3 sequences; 15% to 19% were seen once. Material: blood. The receptors were gathered from a woman in her 30s with Graves' hyperthyroidism.

This clonotype was picked up many times. This chain uses TRBV30 with TRBJ1-1, with TRBD1 as a possible D gene (5 bases). In germline, CDR1 is GTSNPN, CDR2 SVGIG (reference sequence). This CDR3 contains 11 residues. This chain's CDR3 is CARLRGPEAFF. CDR3 in DNA: TGTGCACGCTTGAGGGGACCTGAAGCTTTCTTT.

V gene TRBV2 combines with J gene TRBJ2-2; 12 bases agree with TRBD2. The CDR3 extends over 19 amino acids. Germline loops: CDR1 SNHLY, CDR2 FYNNEI. J lost 4 bases, V lost 11 bases, and 20 bases had no gene match. The CDR3: CAGTERLAGGRGGTGELFF. Here the CDR3 DNA reads TGTGCCGGCACCGAAAGGCTAGCGGGAGGGAGAGGTGGCACCGGGGAGCTGTTTTTT.

Many counts were recorded for this clonotype. The rearrangement links TRBV12-3 or TRBV12-4 to TRBJ1-3; TRBD1 aligns across 9 bases. This CDR3 has 15 amino acids. J lost 4 bases, V lost 8 bases, and 9 bases had no gene match. The CDR3 DNA follows: TGTGCCAGCCGATGGACAGGGGCAACAGGAAACACCATATATTTT. It yields the protein CASRWTGATGNTIYF.

This clonotype was counted ten times or more. The chain couples TRBV28 to TRBJ1-2; D gene ambiguous. The length of the CDR3 is 13 residues. The V end lost 6 bases, the J end lost 4 bases, and 12 bases lay between the germline ends. Germline loops: CDR1 MDHEN, CDR2 SYDVKM. The CDR3 nucleotides are TGTGCCAGCAGCCAGACACCGACCTATGGCTACACCTTC. Translation: CASSQTPTYGYTF.

This clonotype occurred many times. The chain uses TRBV7-7 and TRBJ2-5, with D maybe TRBD2 (5 bases). Per germline, CDR1 SSHAT and CDR2 FNYEAQ (reference sequence). CDR3 length: 14 residues. The CDR3 nucleotides are TGTGCTAGCTCCTTCACGGACTCTGGGGAGACCCAGTACTTC. Its translation is CASSFTDSGETQYF.

The rearrangement uses TRBV19 and TRBJ1-1, with D maybe TRBD1 (5 bases). Between the trimmed V and J ends, which lost 9 bases and 4 bases, there was a span of 15 bases. The CDR3 length is 13 residues. Germline lookup yields CDR1 LNHDA and CDR2 SQIVND (reference sequence). The CDR3 here is CASAGTLGTEAFF. Written as DNA, the CDR3 is TGTGCCAGCGCAGGGACCCTCGGCACTGAAGCTTTCTTT.